These T cell receptor beta chains were read from a single sample in a study of pediatric ulcerative colitis. Data came from immunoSEQ multiplex PCR; TCRdb stores just in-frame clones and leaves some out. The data contain tens of thousands of clones, about three quarters of them seen just once; the ten biggest clones take up under 6.5%. The sample consisted of blood. The receptors derive from a boy aged 5-17 years with moderate ulcerative colitis. Each CDR3 is given with its conserved first and last residue. D genes are given only for firm matches. Only part of the rows carry a size: once, few, many, or a class if the clone is expanded.

J gene	D gene	V gene	clone size	CDR3 DNA	CDR3 protein
TRBJ2-3	-	TRBV4-1	-	TGCGCCAGCAGCCTTGGACGCACTAGCACAGATACGCAGTATTTT	CASSLGRTSTDTQYF
TRBJ2-1	-	TRBV4-3	-	TGCGCCAGCAGCCAGTCCGGGGCCTGGGGTGAGCAGTTCTTC	CASSQSGAWGEQFF
TRBJ1-1	-	TRBV2	-	TGTGCCAGCAGGTATGACACTGAAGCTTTCTTT	CASRYDTEAFF
TRBJ1-1	TRBD1	TRBV19	few	TGTGCCAGTAGTACCACGGACAGGGTGACTGAAGCTTTCTTT	CASSTTDRVTEAFF
TRBJ2-2	-	TRBV7-2	-	TGTGCCAGCAGCTTAAAAGGGGGGATCGCGAACACCGGGGAGCTGTTTTTT	CASSLKGGIANTGELFF
TRBJ1-1	-	TRBV27	-	TGTGCCAGCAGTTTTAAGACTGAAGCTTTCTTT	CASSFKTEAFF
TRBJ2-7	TRBD2	TRBV7-8	few	TGTGCCAGCGAACACCTGGAGACTAGCGGATACGAGCAGTACTTC	CASEHLETSGYEQYF
TRBJ2-7	TRBD1	TRBV11-1	few	TGTGCCAGCAGCTGGGGACAGGGGCCTCGCTACGAGCAGTACTTC	CASSWGQGPRYEQYF
TRBJ1-3	-	TRBV7-7	-	TGTGCCAGCAGCTTAGGGGTCGGAGTGATCTCTGGAAACACCATATATTTT	CASSLGVGVISGNTIYF
TRBJ2-4	TRBD1	TRBV19	-	TGTGCCAGTAGACCGGGACAGTTAGCCAAAAACATTCAGTACTTC	CASRPGQLAKNIQYF
TRBJ1-5	-	TRBV18	-	TGTGCCAGCTCACCCGGGGAAGGTAGCAATCAGCCCCAGCATTTT	CASSPGEGSNQPQHF
TRBJ1-2	-	TRBV15	-	TGTGCCACTTGGCCCGCGAGGGGAGCAGATGGCTACACCTTC	CATWPARGADGYTF
TRBJ1-1	-	TRBV21-1	once	TGTGCCAGTACTATAGGACAGTGGCTGATGAACACTGAAGCTTTCTTT	CASTIGQWLMNTEAFF
TRBJ2-7	-	TRBV10-1	-	TGCGCCAGCAGTGAGGTCAGTTCTGATCTGAGGGAGCAGTACTTC	CASSEVSSDLREQYF
TRBJ2-2	-	TRBV11-2	-	TGTGCCAGCAGTTTCCTAACCTTGGGGAAATACAACACCGGGGAGCTGTTTTTT	CASSFLTLGKYNTGELFF
TRBJ2-3	-	TRBV10-2	-	TGCGCCAGCAGTGAGCCGGGCAGGGGAACAGATACGCAGTATTTT	CASSEPGRGTDTQYF
TRBJ2-7	-	TRBV6-5	-	TGTGCCAGCAGTTTTCAGGGGACCTACGAGCAGTACTTC	CASSFQGTYEQYF
TRBJ2-7	-	TRBV5-1	few	TGCGCCAGCAGCTTCGGGTTGGGGTACGAGCAGTACTTC	CASSFGLGYEQYF
TRBJ2-2	-	TRBV21-1	-	TGTGCCAGCAGCAAAGATGGCGACAGGGGGCGTCTCGGGGAGCTGTTTTTT	CASSKDGDRGRLGELFF
TRBJ2-6	-	TRBV29-1	-	TGCAGCGCTGGGTCAGGAGTGCTCTCTGGGGCCAACGTCCTGACTTTC	CSAGSGVLSGANVLTF
TRBJ2-7	TRBD1	TRBV7-2	-	TGTGCCAGCAGCTTAGTACAGGGGGTATCTATCGAGCAGTACTTC	CASSLVQGVSIEQYF
TRBJ2-7	TRBD1	TRBV14	once	TGTGCCAGCAGCCAAGATGGGGGACAGATTTACGAGCAGTACTTC	CASSQDGGQIYEQYF
TRBJ1-1	-	TRBV21-1	-	TGTGCCAGCAGCAAAGATGTGGAGTTGAACACTGAAGCTTTCTTT	CASSKDVELNTEAFF
TRBJ1-1	-	TRBV6-9	once	TGTGCCAGCAGTTACACGAGGGCGAACACTGAAGCTTTCTTT	CASSYTRANTEAFF
TRBJ2-1	-	TRBV11-3	once	TGTGCCAGCAGCCAGAGAAACTCCCGGTATGAGCAGTTCTTC	CASSQRNSRYEQFF
TRBJ2-7	TRBD2	TRBV25-1	once	TGTGCCAGCAGCCCAGCGGGAGCCTACGAGCAGTACTTC	CASSPAGAYEQYF
TRBJ2-3	TRBD1	TRBV9	-	TGTGCCACACAGGGGGAGAGCAGCACAGATACGCAGTATTTT	CATQGESSTDTQYF
TRBJ2-3	-	TRBV30	-	TGTGCCTGCAGGAGTCCCGCAGATACGCAGTATTTT	CACRSPADTQYF